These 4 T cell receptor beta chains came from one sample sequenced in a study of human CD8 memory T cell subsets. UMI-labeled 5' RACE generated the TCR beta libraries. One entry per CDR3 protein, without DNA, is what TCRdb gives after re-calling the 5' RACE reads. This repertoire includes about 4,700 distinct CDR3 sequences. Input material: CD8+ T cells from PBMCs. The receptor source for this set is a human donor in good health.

CDR3 loop: CASSEEGLDTEAFF. The rearrangement links TRBV2 to TRBJ1-1. The germline gives CDR1 SNHLY, CDR2 FYNNEI. This CDR3 region has 14 residues.

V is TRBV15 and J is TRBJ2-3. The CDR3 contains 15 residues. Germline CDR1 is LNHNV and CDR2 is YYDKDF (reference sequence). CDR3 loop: CATSRETASTDTQYF.

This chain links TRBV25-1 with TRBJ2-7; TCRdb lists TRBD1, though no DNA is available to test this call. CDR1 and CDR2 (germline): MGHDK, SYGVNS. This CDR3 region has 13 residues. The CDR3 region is CASRTGRDYEQYF.

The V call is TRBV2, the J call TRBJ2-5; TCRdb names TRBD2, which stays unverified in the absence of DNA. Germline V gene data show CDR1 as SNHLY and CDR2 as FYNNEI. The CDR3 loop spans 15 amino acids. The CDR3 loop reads CASSDQLAYQETQYF.